This TCR beta chain was identified in a study of T cells after posttransplantation cyclophosphamide. The V end lost 1 base, the J end lost 3 bases, and 5 bases lay between the germline ends. The germline CDR1 and CDR2 sequences are MRHNA and SNTAGT. This CDR3 is built from 13 residues. This clone has at least ten counts. TCRdb's table, derived via immunoSEQ multiplex PCR, lists solely in-frame clones and lacks some. The specimen has tens of thousands of clones, none found just once. This clonotype originated in a man in his forties or fifties in good health, CMV-negative, and a related stem cell transplant donor. The material sequenced was PBMCs. This chain joins TRBV6-4 and TRBJ2-3; D is unresolved. The CDR3 region has the DNA TGTGCCAGCAGTGACTATCCAACAGATACGCAGTATTTT. It codes for CASSDYPTDTQYF.